The 19 T cell receptor beta chains in this list originate from one sample, sequenced in a study of T and B cells in COVID-19 patients. TRB was amplified from about 260-540 ng of blood genomic DNA. TRB rearrangements were amplified by multiplex PCR with BIOMED2 TRB-A/B primers. TCRdb passed the multiplex PCR reads through MiXCR, listing each CDR3 protein once. This sample carries more than 12,000 distinct CDR3 sequences, about 30% of them seen once, and the ten largest clones take roughly 1.2%. What was sequenced was blood. The source is a human donor who had recovered from COVID-19.

By share, this clonotype ranks as medium-sized (0.01 to 0.1%). This chain joins TRBV19 and TRBJ2-5; 14 positions agree with TRBD2. The trim removed 6 bases at V and 4 bases at J, leaving 1 base unmatched. The CDR3 has 14 amino acids. CDR1 is LNHDA and CDR2 is SQIVND in the germline V gene (reference sequence). The CDR3 DNA reads as TGTGCCAGTAGGGGACTAGCGGGAGTAGAGACCCAGTACTTC. It encodes CASRGLAGVETQYF.

CDR3 DNA: TGTGCCAGCAGTTTAGCAGGGGCCAAAAACATTCAGTACTTC. Amino acids: CASSLAGAKNIQYF. V usage is TRBV12-3 or TRBV12-4 and J usage is TRBJ2-4, with D uncertain. V was clipped by 0 bases and J by 1 base, with 4 bases between them. CDR3 size: 14 residues.

This clonotype is labeled medium-sized (0.01 to 0.1%). The chain carries TRBV30 and TRBJ2-7, with D possibly TRBD2 on 5 matching bases. This CDR3 is built from 13 residues. Germline CDR1 is GTSNPN and CDR2 is SVGIG (reference sequence). The V end was cut by 4 bases, the J end by 6 bases, with 16 bases between. The CDR3 nucleotides read TGTGCCTGGACGGCCCTGCCCCGGGGCGAGCAGTACTTC. Translated, it gives CAWTALPRGEQYF.

As regards this clonotype: This may be a read error: a much more frequent sequence differs by one nucleotide. The chain carries TRBV6-5 and TRBJ2-3; no definite D call. The ends were cut back, 1 base at V and 7 bases at J, with 9 bases in the middle. There are 13 residues in the CDR3. CDR1 and CDR2 from the germline V gene are MNHEY and SVGAGI. DNA for the CDR3: TGTGCCAGCAGTTACTGGAGCCGGAATACGCAGTATTTT. It translates to CASSYWSRNTQYF.

This clonotype was counted a few times. This chain joins TRBV5-1 and TRBJ2-1; D gene uncertain. CDR3 size: 11 residues. Trimming left V 1 base short and J 9 bases short, with 5 bases between. Germline CDR1 is SGHRS and CDR2 is YFSETQ. CDR3: CASSLRAEQFF. As DNA, the CDR3 is TGCGCCAGCAGCTTGAGGGCTGAGCAGTTCTTC.

The V call is TRBV5-6, the J call TRBJ2-2; 9 positions agree with TRBD1. Germline V gene data show CDR1 as SGHDT and CDR2 as YYEEEE. V lost 2 bases, J lost 3 bases, and 8 bases stayed unmatched. The CDR3 runs to 17 residues. CDR3 sequence: CASSFGGQGSYTGELFF. In DNA form, the CDR3 reads TGTGCCAGCAGCTTCGGGGGACAGGGATCATACACCGGGGAGCTGTTTTTT.

This clonotype is termed medium-sized (0.01 to 0.1%). V usage is TRBV12-3 or TRBV12-4 and J usage is TRBJ2-3, with unresolved D. Trimming stripped 10 bases from V and 4 bases from J, with 9 bases between. CDR3 length: 11 amino acids. The CDR3 here is CATTKADTQYF. CDR3 coding DNA: TGTGCCACCACTAAGGCAGATACGCAGTATTTT.

The V call is TRBV6-2 or TRBV6-3, the J call TRBJ2-1; 8 bases match TRBD2. The CDR3 extends over 16 amino acids. V trimming: 5 bases; J trimming: 4 bases; junction bases outside the gene matches: 10. Germline V CDR1 and CDR2: MNHEY, SVGEGT. CDR3 bases: TGTGCCAGCAGTCCTAAAGGACTAGCCCGTTACAATGAGCAGTTCTTC. This codes for CASSPKGLARYNEQFF.

V usage is TRBV5-3 and J usage is TRBJ1-1; the D gene is possibly TRBD1 (6 bases). TRBV5-3 is filed as an ORF, its function uncertain. V dropped 4 bases and J dropped 0 bases, with 10 bases sitting between them. The CDR3 is made up of 14 amino acids. The CDR3 DNA reads as TGTGCCAGAAGCCCGGACAGAATGAACACTGAAGCTTTCTTT. Amino acids: CARSPDRMNTEAFF.

This clonotype was seen more than once but under ten times. The rearrangement joins TRBV19 to TRBJ1-1; D is possibly TRBD1 (6 bases). The CDR3 runs to 15 residues. With 1 base removed from V and 6 bases from J, the gap between germline ends came to 15 bases. Germline V gene sequence: CDR1 LNHDA, CDR2 SQIVND (reference sequence). The CDR3 reads CASSIAGGASAEAFF. CDR3 coding DNA: TGTGCCAGTAGTATAGCGGGGGGGGCATCAGCTGAAGCTTTCTTT.

This chain links TRBV6-2 or TRBV6-3 with TRBJ2-7; 7 bases match TRBD1. J lost 4 bases, V lost 11 bases, and 14 bases had no gene match. The length of the CDR3 is 14 residues. In germline, CDR1 is MNHEY, CDR2 SVGEGT. The CDR3 nucleotides are TGTGCCGTTGGCGAGACAGGGTTGAAGTACGAGCAGTACTTC. This codes for CAVGETGLKYEQYF.

This rearrangement joins TRBV11-3 to TRBJ2-2; 10 bases fit TRBD1. The CDR3 runs 13 residues. Trimming removed 1 base from V and 13 bases from J; junction bases left unmatched: 3. Germline CDR1 is SGHNT and CDR2 is YENEEA. This chain's CDR3 is CASSLGDRGRLFF. DNA for the CDR3: TGTGCCAGCAGCTTAGGGGACAGGGGTCGGCTGTTTTTT.

This clonotype is termed medium-sized. The chain employs TRBV30 and TRBJ1-5; D is undetermined. The CDR3 runs 13 residues. Trimming took 2 bases from V and 3 from J, leaving 8 bases between them. The V gene's germline CDR1 is GTSNPN and CDR2 SVGIG (reference sequence). CDR3: CAWSRTINQPQHF. The DNA of the CDR3 is TGTGCCTGGAGTAGGACGATCAATCAGCCCCAGCATTTT.

This chain uses TRBV5-4 with TRBJ2-1, with D hard to call. CDR3 length equals 11 residues. CDR1 SGHNT and CDR2 YYREEE come from the germline V gene (reference sequence). The V and J ends lost 4 bases and 7 bases respectively, with 6 bases between them. Here the CDR3 reads CASSPRNEQFF. The CDR3 bases are TGTGCCAGCAGCCCCAGAAATGAGCAGTTCTTC.

This clonotype was observed a handful of times. This chain joins TRBV7-2 and TRBJ2-5, with D tentatively TRBD2 (7 bases). This CDR3 spans 17 amino acids. Germline V gene lookup returns CDR1 SGHTA and CDR2 FQGNSA. Between the trimmed V and J ends, which lost 5 bases and 4 bases, there was a span of 23 bases. The CDR3: CASSPIMGGRSGETQYF. CDR3 bases: TGTGCCAGCAGCCCTATCATGGGGGGGCGTAGTGGAGAGACCCAGTACTTC.

The J gene is TRBJ2-7, the V gene TRBV6-2 or TRBV6-3; D is undetermined. The CDR3 spans 15 residues. Germline V gene lookup returns CDR1 MNHEY and CDR2 SVGEGT. Trimming removed 7 bases at V and 5 bases at J, with 21 bases between. CDR3 sequence: CASTHTDRRVDEQYF. The CDR3 DNA reads as TGTGCCAGCACACACACCGATCGTCGGGTTGACGAGCAGTACTTC.

CDR3 amino acids: CASSRGGGARNQPQHF. The DNA of the CDR3 is TGTGCCAGCAGTCGGGGGGGCGGGGCCCGCAATCAGCCCCAGCATTTT. This sequence joins TRBV5-4 and TRBJ1-5, with D possibly matching TRBD1 (6 bases). V lost 5 bases, J lost 2 bases, and 17 bases lay in between. The germline CDR1 and CDR2 sequences are SGHNT and YYREEE (reference sequence). The length of the CDR3 is 16 residues.

By sample share, this clonotype is medium-sized. This chain's CDR3 is CSVGAGGYTF. CDR3 coding DNA: TGCAGCGTTGGGGCAGGTGGCTACACCTTC. V is TRBV29-1 and J is TRBJ1-2; no clear D gene. V was clipped by 4 bases and J by 7 bases, with 7 bases between them. This CDR3 has 10 amino acids. Germline lookup yields CDR1 SQVTM and CDR2 ANQGSEA.

This clonotype rates as medium-sized. The chain recombines TRBV19 with TRBJ2-3, with TRBD2 matching over 7 bases. After removal of 5 bases from V and 6 bases from J, the junction contained 2 bases not matched to a gene. The CDR3 covers 12 residues. CDR1 and CDR2 from the germline V gene are LNHDA and SQIVND (reference sequence). CDR3 protein: CASSGGSDTQYF. Written as DNA, the CDR3 is TGTGCCAGTAGTGGCGGGAGCGATACGCAGTATTTT.